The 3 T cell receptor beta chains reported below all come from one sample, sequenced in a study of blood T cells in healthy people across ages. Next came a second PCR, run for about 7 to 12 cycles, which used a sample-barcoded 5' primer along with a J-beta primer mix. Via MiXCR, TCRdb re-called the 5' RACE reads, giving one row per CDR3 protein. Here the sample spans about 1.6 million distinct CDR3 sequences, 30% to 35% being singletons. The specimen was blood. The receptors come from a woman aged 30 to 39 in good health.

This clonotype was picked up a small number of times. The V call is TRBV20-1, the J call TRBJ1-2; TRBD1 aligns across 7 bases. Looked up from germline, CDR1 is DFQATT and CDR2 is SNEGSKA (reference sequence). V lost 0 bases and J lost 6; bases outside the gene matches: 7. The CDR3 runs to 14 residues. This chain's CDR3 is CSARDRRGGHGYTF. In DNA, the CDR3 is TGCAGTGCTAGAGATCGAAGAGGGGGCCATGGCTACACCTTC.

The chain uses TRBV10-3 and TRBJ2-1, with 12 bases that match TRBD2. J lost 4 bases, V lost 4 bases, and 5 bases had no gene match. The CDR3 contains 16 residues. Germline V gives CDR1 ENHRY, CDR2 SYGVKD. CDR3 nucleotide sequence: TGTGCCATCAGTGGGCTAGCGGGGGGGCCGTACAATGAGCAGTTCTTC. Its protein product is CAISGLAGGPYNEQFF.

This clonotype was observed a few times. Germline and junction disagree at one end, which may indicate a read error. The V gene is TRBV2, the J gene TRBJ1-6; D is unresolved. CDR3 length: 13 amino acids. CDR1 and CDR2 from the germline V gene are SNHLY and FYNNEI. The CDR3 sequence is CASSEGRNSPLHF. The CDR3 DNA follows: TGTGCCAGCAGCGAAGGGCGGAATTCACCCCTCCACTTT.